Included here is one TCR beta chain sequence, with context. Data came from immunoSEQ multiplex PCR; TCRdb stores just in-frame clones and leaves some out. Of more than 200,000 clones in the sample, about 90% are singletons; the top ten hold roughly 3.7%. The sample comes from a study of blood T cell repertoires in COVID-19. Trimming removed 0 bases from V and 16 bases from J; junction bases left unmatched: 8. Per the germline V gene, CDR1 is LGHDT and CDR2 is YNNKEL (reference sequence). This CDR3 region has 14 residues. This chain links TRBV3-1 (or the pseudogene TRBV3-2) with TRBJ1-6; the match to TRBD1 covers 8 bases. Specimen: PBMCs or T cells enriched from blood (not recorded which). The clonotype comes from a woman in her twenties or thirties who had been exposed to COVID-19. CDR3 in amino acids: CASSQEGGQGRLHF. CDR3 DNA sequence: TGTGCCAGCAGCCAAGAGGGCGGACAGGGCAGACTCCACTTT.